Detailed here is one T cell receptor (beta chain). This record belongs to a study of cytotoxic CD8 clonotypes in ibrutinib-treated CLL. Germline-derived CDR1 and CDR2 are SGHVS and FQNEAQ. Trimming pared 0 bases from V and 5 bases from J, leaving 17 bases between. The CDR3 extends over 17 amino acids. The data were produced by immunoSEQ multiplex PCR, yet TCRdb's version contains in-frame clones alone and is incomplete. The data contain under 300,000 clones, roughly three quarters of them singletons. This sequence was found in a human donor with chronic lymphocytic leukemia. The chain uses TRBV7-8 and TRBJ1-5; the D is unclear. The sample here was PBMCs, taken at disease progression, from a patient treated with ibrutinib. The CDR3 protein is CASSLALPDGLYQPQHF. CDR3 nucleotides: TGTGCCAGCAGCTTAGCGTTACCGGACGGACTATATCAGCCCCAGCATTTT.